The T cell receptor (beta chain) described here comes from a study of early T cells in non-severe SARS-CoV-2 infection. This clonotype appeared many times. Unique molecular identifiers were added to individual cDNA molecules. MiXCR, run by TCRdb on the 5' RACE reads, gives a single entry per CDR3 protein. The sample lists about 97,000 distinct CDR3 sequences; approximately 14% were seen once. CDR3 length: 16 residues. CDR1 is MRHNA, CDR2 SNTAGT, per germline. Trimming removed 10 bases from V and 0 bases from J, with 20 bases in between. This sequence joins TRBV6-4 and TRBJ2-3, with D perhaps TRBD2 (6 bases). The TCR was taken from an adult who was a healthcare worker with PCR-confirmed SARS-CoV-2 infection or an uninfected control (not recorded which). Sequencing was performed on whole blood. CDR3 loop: CANQLLPGLSTDTQYF. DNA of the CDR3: TGTGCCAACCAACTCTTACCGGGACTCAGCACAGATACGCAGTATTTT.